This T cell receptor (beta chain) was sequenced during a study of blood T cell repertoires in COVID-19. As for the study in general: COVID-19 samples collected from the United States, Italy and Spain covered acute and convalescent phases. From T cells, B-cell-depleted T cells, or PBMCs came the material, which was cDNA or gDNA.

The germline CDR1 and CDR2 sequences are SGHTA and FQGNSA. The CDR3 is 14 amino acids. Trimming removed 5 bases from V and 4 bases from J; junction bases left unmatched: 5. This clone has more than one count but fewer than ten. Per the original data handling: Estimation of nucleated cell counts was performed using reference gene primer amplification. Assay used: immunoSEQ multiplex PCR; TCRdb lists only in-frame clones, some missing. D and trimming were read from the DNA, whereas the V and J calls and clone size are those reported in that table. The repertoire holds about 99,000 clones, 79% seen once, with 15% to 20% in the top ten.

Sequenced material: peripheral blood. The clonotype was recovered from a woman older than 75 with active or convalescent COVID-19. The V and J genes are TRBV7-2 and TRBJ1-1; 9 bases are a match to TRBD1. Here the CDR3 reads CASSRQGEGTEAFF. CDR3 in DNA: TGTGCCAGCAGCAGACAGGGGGAGGGCACTGAAGCTTTCTTT. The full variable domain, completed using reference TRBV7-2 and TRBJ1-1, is GAGVSQSPSNKVTEKGKDVELRCDPISGHTALYWYRQSLGQGLEFLIYFQGNSAPDKSGLPSDRFSAERTGGSVSTLTIQRTQQEDSAVYLCASSRQGEGTEAFFGQGTRLTVV.